This is a list of T cell receptor beta chains from one sample in a study of cytomegalovirus exposure and HLA in healthy donors. Only in-frame clones appear in the TCRdb table, and some are missing; sequencing was by immunoSEQ multiplex PCR. The repertoire consists of approximately 130,000 clones, with around 85% occurring once and the leading ten covering 2% to 2.5%. Sequenced: PBMCs. These receptors were obtained from a woman aged 30 to 39 in good health and CMV-seronegative. CDR3s include the opening cysteine and the closing phenylalanine or tryptophan. A D gene is named only where the DNA matches it firmly. Not every row has a clone size; where given, it reads once, few, many or a size class.

v_gene	j_gene	d_gene	abundance	CDR3nt	CDR3aa
TRBV6-5	TRBJ1-2	-	-	TGTGCCAGCAGTTACCTCCCCATACAGGGCGGGTATGGCTACACCTTC	CASSYLPIQGGYGYTF
TRBV15	TRBJ1-2	-	-	TGTGCCACCAGCATCGACACCTATGGCTACACCTTC	CATSIDTYGYTF
TRBV11-3	TRBJ1-2	TRBD1	-	TGTGCCAGCAGCTCCGAGACAGGGGGCGGCTATGGCTACACCTTC	CASSSETGGGYGYTF
TRBV5-8	TRBJ2-6	-	-	TGTGCCAGCAGCTTGAGGGGCGGGGTTGGTGGGGCCAACGTCCTGACTTTC	CASSLRGGVGGANVLTF
TRBV6-1	TRBJ1-1	-	-	TGTGCCAGCAGTGGCAGTTGGGTAGCCGCTGGCACTGAAGCTTTCTTT	CASSGSWVAAGTEAFF
TRBV19	TRBJ1-5	-	-	TGTGCCAGTAGTCCAGGACGGACTAATCAGCCCCAGCATTTT	CASSPGRTNQPQHF
TRBV5-4	TRBJ2-5	TRBD2	-	TGTGCCAGCAGCTTGGAGGGACTAGCGGGGGGCGGAGGGGAGACCCAGTACTTC	CASSLEGLAGGGGETQYF
TRBV11-3	TRBJ2-7	TRBD1	-	TGTGCCAGCAGCTTAGAAAGGACAGGGGGCTTCTACGAGCAGTACTTC	CASSLERTGGFYEQYF
TRBV6-5	TRBJ1-5	-	-	TGTGCCAGCAGTTACGGGGGGAGCAATCAGCCCCAGCATTTT	CASSYGGSNQPQHF
TRBV5-1	TRBJ1-2	-	-	TGCGCCAGCAGCCTCCCGGGGGGGGACTATGGCTACACCTTC	CASSLPGGDYGYTF
TRBV4-3	TRBJ2-5	TRBD2	-	TGCGCCAGCAGCCAAGAAGGACGGGGGGGCCCAGAGACCCAGTACTTC	CASSQEGRGGPETQYF
TRBV19	TRBJ1-2	-	-	TGTGCCAGTAGTACTCTACAGGGACCATATGGCTACACCTTC	CASSTLQGPYGYTF
TRBV7-9	TRBJ1-3	-	-	TGTGCCAGCAGCTTAGCGTCGGGAATCTCTGGAAACACCATATATTTT	CASSLASGISGNTIYF
TRBV27	TRBJ1-2	TRBD1	-	TGTGCCAGCAGACCAAAGGACAGGCTCTATGGCTACACCTTC	CASRPKDRLYGYTF
TRBV4-1	TRBJ2-4	-	-	TGCGCCAGCAGCCAAGAAGCGGCGTACATTCAGTACTTC	CASSQEAAYIQYF
TRBV7-6	TRBJ2-3	-	-	TGTGCCAGCAGCCCGAGGCCCGGACTACGCACAGATACGCAGTATTTT	CASSPRPGLRTDTQYF
TRBV10-2	TRBJ2-1	-	-	TGCGCCAGCATCGAGACAGGAGGCCGCAATGAGCAGTTCTTC	CASIETGGRNEQFF
TRBV18	TRBJ2-3	-	-	TGTGCCAGCTCACCGCAGACTAGTAGCATGACAGATACGCAGTATTTT	CASSPQTSSMTDTQYF
TRBV7-6	TRBJ2-3	TRBD2	few	TGTGCCAGCAGCCGGGGGGAGAGTAGCACAGATACGCAGTATTTT	CASSRGESSTDTQYF
TRBV7-2	TRBJ2-5	TRBD2	-	TGTGCCAGCAGCTCTTATAGCGGGGAAGAGACCCAGTACTTC	CASSSYSGEETQYF
TRBV5-1	TRBJ2-1	TRBD1	few	TGCGCCAGCAGCTTGGAGGACAGGGGGCGGAATGAGCAGTTCTTC	CASSLEDRGRNEQFF
TRBV4-3	TRBJ2-7	TRBD2	-	TGCGCCAGCAGCCAAGATCGGATCCAAGGGGAGGGGCAGTACTTC	CASSQDRIQGEGQYF
TRBV6-5	TRBJ2-1	TRBD2	-	TGTGCCAGCACCTCCGGCGGGGGGAATTACAATGAGCAGTTCTTC	CASTSGGGNYNEQFF
TRBV6-1	TRBJ2-5	TRBD2	-	TGTGCCAGCAGTGACCAGCGGGGGGCCCAAGAGACCCAGTACTTC	CASSDQRGAQETQYF
TRBV5-4	TRBJ1-5	TRBD1	-	TGTGCCAGCAGCTACGGACAGGGGTCCAATCAGCCCCAGCATTTT	CASSYGQGSNQPQHF
TRBV7-8	TRBJ2-1	TRBD2	-	TGTGCCAGCAGCTTAGTATTAGCGGGGGGGCCGGGAAATGAGCAGTTCTTC	CASSLVLAGGPGNEQFF
TRBV7-2	TRBJ2-5	-	once	TGTGCCAGCAGCTCCATGCTCGGGGGGCCGGGGGAGACCCAGTACTTC	CASSSMLGGPGETQYF
TRBV29-1	TRBJ1-1	TRBD1	-	TGCAGCGTTTCTGACAGGGGAATCGGTTTCTTT	CSVSDRGIGFF
TRBV4-3	TRBJ2-1	-	-	TGCGCCAGCAGCCAGACTGACAATGAGCAGTTCTTC	CASSQTDNEQFF
TRBV7-8	TRBJ1-4	-	-	TGTGCCAGCGGCCACGTGCGGGGTGAAAAACTGTTTTTT	CASGHVRGEKLFF
TRBV5-8	TRBJ1-1	-	-	TGTGCCAGCAGCTTGCACCCAGGGATGGGCACTGAAGCTTTCTTT	CASSLHPGMGTEAFF
TRBV12-5	TRBJ1-1	TRBD1	-	TGTGCTAGTGGTTTTCGGGACAGATTGAACACTGAAGCTTTCTTT	CASGFRDRLNTEAFF
TRBV12-5	TRBJ2-7	-	-	TGTGCTAGTGGTCTGGGAGTAAGAGAGCAGTACTTC	CASGLGVREQYF
TRBV25-1	TRBJ1-2	-	-	TGTGCCAGCTCCAAACCGGGAGAACGGTATGGCTACACCTTC	CASSKPGERYGYTF
TRBV18	TRBJ2-7	-	once	TGTGCCAGCTCATCGAGGTTATTCGAGCAGTACTTC	CASSSRLFEQYF
TRBV11-2	TRBJ2-7	TRBD1	-	TGTGCCAGCAGCTCTTATACAGGGGGAGCCGAGCAGTACTTC	CASSSYTGGAEQYF
TRBV5-4	TRBJ2-2	TRBD2	-	TGTGCCAGCAGCCCCTTTTGGGGGGGCACCGGGGAGCTGTTTTTT	CASSPFWGGTGELFF
TRBV30	TRBJ1-1	TRBD1	-	TGTGCCTGGAGTGCAGGGGGCCATCAGAACACTGAAGCTTTCTTT	CAWSAGGHQNTEAFF
TRBV7-2	TRBJ1-4	-	once	TGTGCCAGCAGCGTTAGACAGCCGGGCGGAACTAATGAAAAACTGTTTTTT	CASSVRQPGGTNEKLFF
TRBV7-9	TRBJ2-3	TRBD2	-	TGTGCCAGCAGCTTAGGGGAGCGGGGTACAGATACGCAGTATTTT	CASSLGERGTDTQYF
TRBV9	TRBJ1-6	-	-	TGTGCCAGCAGCGTAGACAGGAATTCACCCCTCCACTTT	CASSVDRNSPLHF
TRBV9	TRBJ1-5	-	-	TGTGCCAGCAGCGTGAGCCCAGGAGGTCAGCCCCAGCATTTT	CASSVSPGGQPQHF
TRBV5-1	TRBJ1-1	-	-	TGCGCCAGCAGCTTGGCCGCAGGGAAGAACACTGAAGCTTTCTTT	CASSLAAGKNTEAFF
TRBV6-1	TRBJ1-1	TRBD1	-	TGTGCCGGTCGGACAGGGAACACTGAAGCTTTCTTT	CAGRTGNTEAFF
TRBV28	TRBJ1-5	-	few	TGTGCCAGCAGTAAGGGGGGGGGCAATCAGCCCCAGCATTTT	CASSKGGGNQPQHF
TRBV28	TRBJ1-1	-	-	TGTGCCAGCAGCCTTCCGACTGAAGCTTTCTTT	CASSLPTEAFF
TRBV7-6	TRBJ1-3	-	-	TGTGCCAGCAGCCCCGACAGGACCTCTGGAAACACCATATATTTT	CASSPDRTSGNTIYF
TRBV25-1	TRBJ2-7	-	-	TGTGCCAGCAGTGAACTCGACGAGCAGTACTTC	CASSELDEQYF
TRBV2	TRBJ2-1	-	-	TGTGCCAGCAGTCCGTGGCTGAATGAGCAGTTCTTC	CASSPWLNEQFF
TRBV7-6	TRBJ2-3	-	-	TGTGCCAGCAGCCCCCGTCTCACAGATACGCAGTATTTT	CASSPRLTDTQYF
TRBV5-1	TRBJ2-7	TRBD1	-	TGCGCCAGCAGACAACCAGGACAGGGAACCTACGAGCAGTACTTC	CASRQPGQGTYEQYF
TRBV5-1	TRBJ2-1	-	-	TGCGCCAGCAGCCCGAGGGGGAAAGACAATGAGCAGTTCTTC	CASSPRGKDNEQFF
TRBV7-9	TRBJ1-1	TRBD1	once	TGTGCCAGCAGCTTTCCGGGACAGGCCACTGAAGCTTTCTTT	CASSFPGQATEAFF
TRBV10-3	TRBJ1-2	TRBD1	-	TGTGCCATCAGTGAGGCGGGACAGGGAGGATTGAGTGGCTACACCTTC	CAISEAGQGGLSGYTF
TRBV6-5	TRBJ2-5	TRBD1	-	TGTGCCAGCAGTCTCAGGGGGCCAGAGACCCAGTACTTC	CASSLRGPETQYF
TRBV20-1	TRBJ2-3	-	-	TGCAGTGAAGGGGTAGGAGATACGCAGTATTTT	CSEGVGDTQYF
TRBV28	TRBJ1-2	-	-	TGTGCCAGCAGGGAACAGGGTTCCCTTTACTATGGCTACACCTTC	CASREQGSLYYGYTF
TRBV2	TRBJ1-3	-	once	TGTGCCAGCAACGAGAATCCAGGAAACACCATATATTTT	CASNENPGNTIYF
TRBV10-3	TRBJ1-1	TRBD1	few	TGTGCCTCCCGGGACAGGGATGCCACTGAAGCTTTCTTT	CASRDRDATEAFF
TRBV30	TRBJ1-2	-	few	TGTGCCTGGAGTGTCCCCGGGGAAGTCAACTATGGCTACACCTTC	CAWSVPGEVNYGYTF